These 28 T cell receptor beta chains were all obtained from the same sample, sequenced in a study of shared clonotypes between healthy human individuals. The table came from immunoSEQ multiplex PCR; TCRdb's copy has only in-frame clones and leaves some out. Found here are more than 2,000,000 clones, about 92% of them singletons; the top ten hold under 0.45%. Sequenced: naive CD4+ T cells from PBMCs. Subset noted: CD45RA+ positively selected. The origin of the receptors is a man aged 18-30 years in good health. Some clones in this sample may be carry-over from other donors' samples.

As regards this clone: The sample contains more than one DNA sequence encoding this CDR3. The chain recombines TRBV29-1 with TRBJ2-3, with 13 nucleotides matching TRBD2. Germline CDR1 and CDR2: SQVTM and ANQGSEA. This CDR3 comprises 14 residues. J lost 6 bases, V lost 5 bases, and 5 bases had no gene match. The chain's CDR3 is CSVRGLAGTDTQYF. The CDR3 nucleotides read TGCAGCGTTAGGGGACTAGCGGGAACCGATACGCAGTATTTT.

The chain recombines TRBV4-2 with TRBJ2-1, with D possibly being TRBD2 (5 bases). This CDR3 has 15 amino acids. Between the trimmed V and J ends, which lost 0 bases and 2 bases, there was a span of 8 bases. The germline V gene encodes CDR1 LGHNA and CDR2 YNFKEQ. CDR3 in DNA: TGTGCCAGCAGCCAAGAGAGACTACCCTACAATGAGCAGTTCTTC. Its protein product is CASSQERLPYNEQFF.

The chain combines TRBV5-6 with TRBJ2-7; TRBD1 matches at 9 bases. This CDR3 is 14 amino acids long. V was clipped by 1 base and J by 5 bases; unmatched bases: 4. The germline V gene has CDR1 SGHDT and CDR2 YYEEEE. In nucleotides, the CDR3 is TGTGCCAGCAGCTTGTTGGACAGGGGCCACGAGCAGTACTTC. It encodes CASSLLDRGHEQYF.

CDR3 sequence (DNA): TGTGCCAGCAGCTTGTCGGACAGGGACACTGAAGCTTTCTTT. This codes for CASSLSDRDTEAFF. The V call is TRBV5-6, the J call TRBJ1-1; 8 bases are a match to TRBD1. CDR1 is SGHDT and CDR2 is YYEEEE in the germline V gene. Losses at the gene ends were 1 base for V and 3 bases for J; bases not matched to a gene: 2. The CDR3 runs 14 residues.

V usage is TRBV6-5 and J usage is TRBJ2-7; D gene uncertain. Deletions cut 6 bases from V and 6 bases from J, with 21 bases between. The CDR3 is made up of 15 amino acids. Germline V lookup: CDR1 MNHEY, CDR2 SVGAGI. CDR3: CASRPPGSPSGEQYF. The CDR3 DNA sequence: TGTGCCAGCAGACCCCCCGGCTCCCCCTCGGGCGAGCAGTACTTC.

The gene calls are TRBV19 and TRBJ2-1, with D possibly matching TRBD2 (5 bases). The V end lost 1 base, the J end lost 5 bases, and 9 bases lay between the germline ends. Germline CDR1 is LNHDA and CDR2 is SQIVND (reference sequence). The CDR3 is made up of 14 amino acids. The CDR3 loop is CASSIGGENNEQFF. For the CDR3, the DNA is TGTGCCAGTAGTATAGGGGGAGAGAACAATGAGCAGTTCTTC.

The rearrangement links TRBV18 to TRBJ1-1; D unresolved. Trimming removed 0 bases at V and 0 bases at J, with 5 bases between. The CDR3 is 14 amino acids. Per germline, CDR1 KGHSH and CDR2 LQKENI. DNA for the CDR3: TGTGCCAGCTCACCACCGGGTATGAACACTGAAGCTTTCTTT. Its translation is CASSPPGMNTEAFF.

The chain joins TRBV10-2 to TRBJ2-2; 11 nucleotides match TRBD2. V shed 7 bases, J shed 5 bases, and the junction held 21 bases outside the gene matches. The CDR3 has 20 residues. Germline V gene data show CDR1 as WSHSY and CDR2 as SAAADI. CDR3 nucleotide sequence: TGCGCCAGCACCCCCCCCTATAGCGGGAGGGCCCACGATGGGACCGGGGAGCTGTTTTTT. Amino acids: CASTPPYSGRAHDGTGELFF.

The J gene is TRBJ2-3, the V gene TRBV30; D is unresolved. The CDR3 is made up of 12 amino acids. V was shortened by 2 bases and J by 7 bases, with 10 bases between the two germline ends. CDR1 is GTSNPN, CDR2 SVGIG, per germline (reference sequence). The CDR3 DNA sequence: TGTGCCTGGAGTAGGGCGTTTAATACGCAGTATTTT. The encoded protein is CAWSRAFNTQYF. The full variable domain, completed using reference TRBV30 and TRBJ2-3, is SQTIHQWPATLVQPVGSPLSLECTVEGTSNPNLYWYRQAAGRGLQLLFYSVGIGQISSEVPQNLSASRPQDRQFILSSKKLLLSDSGFYLCAWSRAFNTQYFGPGTRLTVL.

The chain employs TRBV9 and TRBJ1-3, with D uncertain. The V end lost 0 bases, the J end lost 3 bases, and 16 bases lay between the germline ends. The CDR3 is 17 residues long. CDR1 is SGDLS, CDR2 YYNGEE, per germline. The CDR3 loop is CASSVGAENAFGNTIYF. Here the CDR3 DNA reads TGTGCCAGCAGCGTAGGGGCAGAGAACGCCTTTGGAAACACCATATATTTT.

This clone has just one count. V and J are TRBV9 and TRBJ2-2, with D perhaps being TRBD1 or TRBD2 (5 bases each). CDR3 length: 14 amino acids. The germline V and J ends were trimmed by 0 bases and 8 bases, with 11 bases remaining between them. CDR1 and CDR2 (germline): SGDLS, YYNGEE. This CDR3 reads CASSVAQGPGELFF. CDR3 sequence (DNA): TGTGCCAGCAGCGTAGCGCAGGGACCGGGGGAGCTGTTTTTT.

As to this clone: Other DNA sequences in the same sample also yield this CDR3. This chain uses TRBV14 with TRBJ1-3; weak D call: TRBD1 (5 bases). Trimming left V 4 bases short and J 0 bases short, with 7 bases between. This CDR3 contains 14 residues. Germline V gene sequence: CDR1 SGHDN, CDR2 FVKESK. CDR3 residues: CASSPQVSGNTIYF. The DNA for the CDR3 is TGTGCCAGCAGCCCACAGGTCTCTGGAAACACCATATATTTT.

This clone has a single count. The CDR3 reads CASSQDRSGDQPQHF. In DNA form, the CDR3 reads TGTGCCAGCAGCCAAGATCGTAGCGGGGATCAGCCCCAGCATTTT. The chain is built from TRBV4-2 and TRBJ1-5, with D unresolved. V was clipped by 0 bases and J by 5 bases, with 11 bases between them. The CDR3 extends over 15 amino acids. Per germline, CDR1 LGHNA and CDR2 YNFKEQ.

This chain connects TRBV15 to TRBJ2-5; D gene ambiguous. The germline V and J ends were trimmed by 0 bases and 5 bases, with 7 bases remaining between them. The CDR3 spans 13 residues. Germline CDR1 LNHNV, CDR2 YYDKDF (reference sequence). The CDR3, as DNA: TGTGCCACCAGCAGAGACTCTTGGGAGACCCAGTACTTC. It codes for CATSRDSWETQYF.

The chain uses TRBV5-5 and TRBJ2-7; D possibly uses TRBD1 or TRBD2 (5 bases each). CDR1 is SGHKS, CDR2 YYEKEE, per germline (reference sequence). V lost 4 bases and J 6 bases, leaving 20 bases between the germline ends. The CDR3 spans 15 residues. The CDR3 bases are TGTGCCAGCAGCCGGGGCTCAACCTTAGCCGGCGAGCAGTACTTC. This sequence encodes CASSRGSTLAGEQYF.

CDR3 DNA sequence: TGTGCCAGTAGTATAGCTAGCGGGCACTCCTACAATGAGCAGTTCTTC. Amino acids: CASSIASGHSYNEQFF. The chain joins TRBV19 to TRBJ2-1, with 8 bases matching TRBD2. The CDR3 covers 16 residues. V shed 1 base, J shed 0 bases, and the junction held 2 bases outside the gene matches. Germline loops: CDR1 LNHDA, CDR2 SQIVND (reference sequence).

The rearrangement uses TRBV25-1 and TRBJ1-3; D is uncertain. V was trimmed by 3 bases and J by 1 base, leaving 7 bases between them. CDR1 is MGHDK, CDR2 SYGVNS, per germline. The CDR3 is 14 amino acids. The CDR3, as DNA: TGTGCCAGCAGTGATGGTCCATCTGGAAACACCATATATTTT. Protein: CASSDGPSGNTIYF.

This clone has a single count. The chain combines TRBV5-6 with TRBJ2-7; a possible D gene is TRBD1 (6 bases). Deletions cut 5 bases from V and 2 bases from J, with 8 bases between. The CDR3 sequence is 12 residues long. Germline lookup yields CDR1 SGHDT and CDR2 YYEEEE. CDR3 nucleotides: TGTGCCAGCAGTAGGGGGACCTACGAGCAGTACTTC. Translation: CASSRGTYEQYF.

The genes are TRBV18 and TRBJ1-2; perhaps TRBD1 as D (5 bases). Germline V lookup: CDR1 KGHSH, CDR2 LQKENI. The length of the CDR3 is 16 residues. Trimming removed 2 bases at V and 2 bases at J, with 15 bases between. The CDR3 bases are TGTGCCAGCTCACCAACTGCAAAGGGGACGAACTATGGCTACACCTTC. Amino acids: CASSPTAKGTNYGYTF. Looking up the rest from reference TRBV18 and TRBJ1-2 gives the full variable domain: NAGVMQNPRHLVRRRGQEARLRCSPMKGHSHVYWYRQLPEEGLKFMVYLQKENIIDESGMPKERFSAEFPKEGPSILRIQQVVRGDSAAYFCASSPTAKGTNYGYTFGSGTRLTVV.

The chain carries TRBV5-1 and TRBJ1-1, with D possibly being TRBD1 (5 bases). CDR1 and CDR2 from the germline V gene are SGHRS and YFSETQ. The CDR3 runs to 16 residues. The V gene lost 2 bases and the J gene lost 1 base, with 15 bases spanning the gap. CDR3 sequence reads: CASSFPPGGTNTEAFF. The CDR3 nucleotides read TGCGCCAGCAGCTTCCCCCCGGGAGGGACGAACACTGAAGCTTTCTTT. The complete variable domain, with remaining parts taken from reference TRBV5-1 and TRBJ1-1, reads KAGVTQTPRYLIKTRGQQVTLSCSPISGHRSVSWYQQTPGQGLQFLFEYFSETQRNKGNFPGRFSGRQFSNSRSEMNVSTLELGDSALYLCASSFPPGGTNTEAFFGQGTRLTVV.

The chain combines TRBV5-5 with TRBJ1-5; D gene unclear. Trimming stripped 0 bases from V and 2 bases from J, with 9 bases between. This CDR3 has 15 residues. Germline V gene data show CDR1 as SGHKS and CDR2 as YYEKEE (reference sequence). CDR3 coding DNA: TGTGCCAGCAGCTTGGGGAGTTTGGGCAATCAGCCCCAGCATTTT. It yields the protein CASSLGSLGNQPQHF.

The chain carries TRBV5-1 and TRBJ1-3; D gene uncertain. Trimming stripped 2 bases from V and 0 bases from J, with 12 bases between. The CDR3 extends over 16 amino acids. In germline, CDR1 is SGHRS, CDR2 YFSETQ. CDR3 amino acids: CASSLPDRSSGNTIYF. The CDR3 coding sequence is TGCGCCAGCAGCTTACCGGACCGCTCCTCTGGAAACACCATATATTTT.

The DNA for the CDR3 is TGTGCCTGGAGTGCCCCGACAGGGGGCTCTGGAAACACCATATATTTT. Translating gives CAWSAPTGGSGNTIYF. V and J are TRBV30 and TRBJ1-3; 9 nucleotides align to TRBD1. Germline CDR1 GTSNPN, CDR2 SVGIG (reference sequence). The V segment lost 1 base and the J segment 0 bases; nucleotides outside the gene matches: 4. The CDR3 extends over 16 amino acids.

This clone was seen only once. CDR3 protein: CASSQYEGFNEQFF. The CDR3 bases are TGCGCCAGCAGCCAATACGAGGGATTCAATGAGCAGTTCTTC. The chain couples TRBV4-1 to TRBJ2-1; TRBD2 might be the D (5 bases). Germline lookup yields CDR1 MGHRA and CDR2 YSYEKL. There are 14 residues in the CDR3. Trimming cost V 2 bases and J 6 bases, with 11 bases left between them.

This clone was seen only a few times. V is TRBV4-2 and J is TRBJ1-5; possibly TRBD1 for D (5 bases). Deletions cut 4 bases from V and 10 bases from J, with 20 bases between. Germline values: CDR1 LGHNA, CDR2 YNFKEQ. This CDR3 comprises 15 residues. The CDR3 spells CASSLEAQGLNPQHF. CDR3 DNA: TGTGCCAGCAGCCTAGAGGCGCAGGGACTGAATCCCCAGCATTTT.

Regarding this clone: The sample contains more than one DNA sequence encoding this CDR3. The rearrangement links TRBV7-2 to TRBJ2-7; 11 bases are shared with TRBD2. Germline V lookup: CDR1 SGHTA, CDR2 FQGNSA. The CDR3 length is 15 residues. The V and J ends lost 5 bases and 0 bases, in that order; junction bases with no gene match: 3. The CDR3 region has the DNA TGTGCCAGCAGCCGAACTAGCGGGAGCTCCTACGAGCAGTACTTC. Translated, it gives CASSRTSGSSYEQYF.

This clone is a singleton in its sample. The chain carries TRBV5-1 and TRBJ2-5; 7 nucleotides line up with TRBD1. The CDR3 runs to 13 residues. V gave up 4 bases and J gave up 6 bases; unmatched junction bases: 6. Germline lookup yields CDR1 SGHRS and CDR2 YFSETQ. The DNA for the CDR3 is TGCGCCAGCAGCCAAGGACAGGAAAAGACCCAGTACTTC. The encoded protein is CASSQGQEKTQYF.

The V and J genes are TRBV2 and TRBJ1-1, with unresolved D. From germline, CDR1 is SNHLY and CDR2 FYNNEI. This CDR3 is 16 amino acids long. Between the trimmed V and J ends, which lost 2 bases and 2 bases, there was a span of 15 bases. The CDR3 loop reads CASSESLGQINTEAFF. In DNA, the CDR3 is TGTGCCAGCAGTGAATCGTTGGGCCAGATTAACACTGAAGCTTTCTTT.